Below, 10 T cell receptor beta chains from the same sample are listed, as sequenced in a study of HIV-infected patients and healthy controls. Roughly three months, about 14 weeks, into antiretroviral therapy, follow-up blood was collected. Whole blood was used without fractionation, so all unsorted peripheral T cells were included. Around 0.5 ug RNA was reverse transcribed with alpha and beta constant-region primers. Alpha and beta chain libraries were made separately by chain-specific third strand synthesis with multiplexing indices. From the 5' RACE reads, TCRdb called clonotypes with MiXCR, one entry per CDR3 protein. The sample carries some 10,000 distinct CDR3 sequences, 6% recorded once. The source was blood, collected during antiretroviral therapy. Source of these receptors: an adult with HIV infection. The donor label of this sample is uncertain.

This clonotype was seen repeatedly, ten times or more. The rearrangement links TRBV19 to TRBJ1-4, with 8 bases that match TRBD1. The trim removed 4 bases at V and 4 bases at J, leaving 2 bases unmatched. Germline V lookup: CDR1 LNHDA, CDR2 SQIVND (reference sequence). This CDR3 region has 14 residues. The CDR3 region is CASSTDRDNEKLFF. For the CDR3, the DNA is TGTGCCAGTAGTACGGACAGGGATAATGAAAAACTGTTTTTT. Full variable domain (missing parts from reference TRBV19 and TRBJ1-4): DGGITQSPKYLFRKEGQNVTLSCEQNLNHDAMYWYRQDPGQGLRLIYYSQIVNDFQKGDIAEGYSVSREKKESFPLTVTSAQKNPTAFYLCASSTDRDNEKLFFGSGTQLSVL.

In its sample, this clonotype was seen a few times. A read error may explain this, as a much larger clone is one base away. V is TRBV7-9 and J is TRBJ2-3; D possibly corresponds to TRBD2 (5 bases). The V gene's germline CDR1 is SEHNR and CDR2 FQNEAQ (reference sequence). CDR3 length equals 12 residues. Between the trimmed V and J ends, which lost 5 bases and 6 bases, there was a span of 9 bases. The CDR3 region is CASSPAGDTQYF. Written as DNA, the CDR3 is TGTGCCAGCAGCCCCGCGGGTGATACGCAGTATTTT.

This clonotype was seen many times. In nucleotides, the CDR3 is TGCAGTGCCCTATGGATACAAGAGACCCAGTACTTC. This translates into CSALWIQETQYF. The chain carries TRBV20-1 and TRBJ2-5; D remains ambiguous. Germline CDR1 reads DFQATT; CDR2 reads SNEGSKA (reference sequence). This CDR3 is 12 amino acids long. Deletions cut 6 bases from V and 2 bases from J, with 10 bases between.

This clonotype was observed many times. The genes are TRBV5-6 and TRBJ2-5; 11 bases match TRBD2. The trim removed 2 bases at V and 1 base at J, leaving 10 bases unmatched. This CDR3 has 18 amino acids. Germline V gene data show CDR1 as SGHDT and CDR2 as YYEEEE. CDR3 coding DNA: TGTGCCAGCAGCTTAAATTGGGGCCTAGCGGGAGGCCAAGAGACCCAGTACTTC. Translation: CASSLNWGLAGGQETQYF.

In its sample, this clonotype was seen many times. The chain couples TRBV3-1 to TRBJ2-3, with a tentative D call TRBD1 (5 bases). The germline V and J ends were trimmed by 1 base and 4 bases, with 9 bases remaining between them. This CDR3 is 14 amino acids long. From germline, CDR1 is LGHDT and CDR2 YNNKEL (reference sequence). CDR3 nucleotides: TGTGCCAGCAGCCAAGGGCAGGGCTCAGATACGCAGTATTTT. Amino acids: CASSQGQGSDTQYF.

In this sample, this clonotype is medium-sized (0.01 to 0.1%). CDR3 region: CSAIPSTDTQYF. For the CDR3, the DNA is TGCAGTGCTATACCAAGCACAGATACGCAGTATTTT. This rearrangement joins TRBV20-1 to TRBJ2-3, with D unclear. The germline gives CDR1 DFQATT, CDR2 SNEGSKA (reference sequence). This CDR3 region has 12 residues. Trimming pared 4 bases from V and 0 bases from J, leaving 5 bases between.

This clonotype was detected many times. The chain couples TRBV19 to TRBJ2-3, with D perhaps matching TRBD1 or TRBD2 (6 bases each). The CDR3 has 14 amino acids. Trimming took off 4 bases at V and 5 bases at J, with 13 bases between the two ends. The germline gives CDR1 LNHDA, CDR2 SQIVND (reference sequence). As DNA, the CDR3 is TGTGCCAGTAGTAACCGGGGGCAGGGAGATACGCAGTATTTT. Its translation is CASSNRGQGDTQYF.

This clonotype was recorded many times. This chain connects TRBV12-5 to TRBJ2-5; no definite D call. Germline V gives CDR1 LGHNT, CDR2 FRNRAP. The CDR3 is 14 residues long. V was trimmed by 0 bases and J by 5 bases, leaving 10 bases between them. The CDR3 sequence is CASGLVGLGETQYF. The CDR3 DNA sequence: TGTGCTAGTGGTTTGGTGGGCTTAGGGGAGACCCAGTACTTC.

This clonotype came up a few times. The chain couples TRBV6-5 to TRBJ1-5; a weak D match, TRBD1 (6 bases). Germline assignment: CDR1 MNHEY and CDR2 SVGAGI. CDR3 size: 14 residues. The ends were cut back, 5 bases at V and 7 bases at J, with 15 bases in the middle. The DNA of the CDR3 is TGTGCCAGCAGTCCGACGGGGGGCGACCAGCCCCAGCATTTT. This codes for CASSPTGGDQPQHF.

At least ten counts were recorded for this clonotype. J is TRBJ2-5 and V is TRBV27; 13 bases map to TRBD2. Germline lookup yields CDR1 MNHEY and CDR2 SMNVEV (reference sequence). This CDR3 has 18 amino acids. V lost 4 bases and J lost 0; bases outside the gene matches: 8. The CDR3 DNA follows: TGTGCCAGCAGTTCCTCCGGGACTAGCGGGATGTACCAAGAGACCCAGTACTTC. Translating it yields CASSSSGTSGMYQETQYF.